This TCR beta chain emerged from a study of blood T cell repertoires in COVID-19. For the study at large: Samples of COVID-19 (acute and convalescent) were obtained from the United States, Italy and Spain. PBMCs, B-cell-depleted T cells, or T cells were the source of the cDNA or gDNA that made up the material.

The ends lost 6 bases at V and 2 bases at J; junction bases unmatched: 5. The CDR3 contains 14 residues. Germline values: CDR1 LNHDA, CDR2 SQIVND (reference sequence). Points on this clone: Additional DNA sequences in this sample encode the identical CDR3.

Per the study methods: Estimated nucleated cell counts came from reference gene primer amplification. The repertoire was sequenced with immunoSEQ multiplex PCR; TCRdb's copy has only in-frame clones and lacks some. V, J and clone size are taken as reported in that table, and D and trimming were inferred from the DNA itself. The table lists around 55,000 clones, roughly four fifths of them singletons. Input material: peripheral blood. The source is a human donor in a cohort sampled during active or convalescent COVID-19. The rearrangement joins TRBV19 to TRBJ1-1, with 8 bases fitting TRBD1. The CDR3 reads CASRRQGLNTEAFF. The CDR3 region has the DNA TGTGCCAGTAGGAGACAGGGGCTTAACACTGAAGCTTTCTTT.